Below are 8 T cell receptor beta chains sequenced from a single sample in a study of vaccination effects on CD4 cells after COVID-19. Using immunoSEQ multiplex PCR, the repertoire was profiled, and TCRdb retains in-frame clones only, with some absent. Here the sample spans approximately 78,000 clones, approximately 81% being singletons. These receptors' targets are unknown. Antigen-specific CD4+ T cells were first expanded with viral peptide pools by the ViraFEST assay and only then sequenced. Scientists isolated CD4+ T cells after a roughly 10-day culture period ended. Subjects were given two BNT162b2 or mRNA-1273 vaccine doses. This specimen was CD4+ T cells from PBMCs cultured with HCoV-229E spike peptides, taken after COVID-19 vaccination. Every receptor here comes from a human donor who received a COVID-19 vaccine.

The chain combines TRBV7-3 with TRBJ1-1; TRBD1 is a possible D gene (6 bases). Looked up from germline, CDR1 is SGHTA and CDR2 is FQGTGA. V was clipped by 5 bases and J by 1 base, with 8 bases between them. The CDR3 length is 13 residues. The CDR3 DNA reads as TGTGCCAGCAGCATACAGGGGAACACTGAAGCTTTCTTT. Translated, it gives CASSIQGNTEAFF.

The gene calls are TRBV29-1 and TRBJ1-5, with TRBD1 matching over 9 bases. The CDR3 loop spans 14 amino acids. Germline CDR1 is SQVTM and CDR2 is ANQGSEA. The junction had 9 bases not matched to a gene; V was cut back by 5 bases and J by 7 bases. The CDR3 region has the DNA TGCAGCGTTTCTTCGGGACAGGGACGACAGCCCCAGCATTTT. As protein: CSVSSGQGRQPQHF. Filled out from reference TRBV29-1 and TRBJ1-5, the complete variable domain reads SAVISQKPSRDICQRGTSLTIQCQVDSQVTMMFWYRQQPGQSLTLIATANQGSEATYESGFVIDKFPISRPNLTFSTLTVSNMSPEDSSIYLCSVSSGQGRQPQHFGDGTRLSIL.

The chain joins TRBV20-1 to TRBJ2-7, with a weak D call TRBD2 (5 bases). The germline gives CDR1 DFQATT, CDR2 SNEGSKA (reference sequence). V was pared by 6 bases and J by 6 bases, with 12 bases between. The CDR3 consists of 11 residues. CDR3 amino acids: CSALGRSEQYV. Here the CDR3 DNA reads TGCAGTGCCCTAGGGAGATCCGAGCAGTACGTC.

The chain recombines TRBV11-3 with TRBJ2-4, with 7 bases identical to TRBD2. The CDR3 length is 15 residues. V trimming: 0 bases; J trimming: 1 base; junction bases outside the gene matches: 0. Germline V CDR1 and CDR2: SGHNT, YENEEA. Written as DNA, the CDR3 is TGTGCCAGCAGCTTAGACGGGGGGGCCAAAAACATTCAGTACTTC. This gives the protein CASSLDGGAKNIQYF.

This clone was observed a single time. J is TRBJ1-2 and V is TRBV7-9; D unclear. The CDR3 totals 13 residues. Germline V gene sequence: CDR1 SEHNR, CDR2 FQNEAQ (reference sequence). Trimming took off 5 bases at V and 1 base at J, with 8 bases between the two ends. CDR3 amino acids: CASSVTDNYGYTF. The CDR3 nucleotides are TGTGCCAGCAGCGTAACCGATAACTATGGCTACACCTTC.

CDR3 coding DNA: TGCGCCAGCAGCCCCAAAGATGGGGATACGCAGTATTTT. Its protein product is CASSPKDGDTQYF. This chain links TRBV4-1 with TRBJ2-3, with no clear D. Germline loops: CDR1 MGHRA, CDR2 YSYEKL. The CDR3 contains 13 residues. V was cut by 4 bases and J by 6 bases, with 11 bases left in between.

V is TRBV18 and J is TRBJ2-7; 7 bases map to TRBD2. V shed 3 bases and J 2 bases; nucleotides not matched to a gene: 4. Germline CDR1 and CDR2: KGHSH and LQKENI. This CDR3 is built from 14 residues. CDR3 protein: CASSPVGGTYEQYV. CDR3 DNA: TGTGCCAGCTCACCGGTCGGGGGGACCTACGAGCAGTACGTC.

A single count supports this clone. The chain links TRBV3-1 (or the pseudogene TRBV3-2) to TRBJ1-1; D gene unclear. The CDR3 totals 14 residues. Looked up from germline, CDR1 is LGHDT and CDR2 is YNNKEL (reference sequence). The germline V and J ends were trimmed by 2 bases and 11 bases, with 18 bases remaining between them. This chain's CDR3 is CASSQRGGEALAFF. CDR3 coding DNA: TGTGCCAGCAGCCAACGCGGAGGTGAGGCTCTGGCTTTCTTT.